The text below deals with one T cell receptor beta chain. This specimen belongs to a study of blood T cell repertoires in COVID-19. Whole-study context: Whether acute or convalescent, the COVID-19 samples came from the United States, Italy and Spain. Nucleic acid was either cDNA or gDNA, and it came from T cells, B-cell-depleted T cells, or PBMCs.

The V and J ends lost 0 bases and 11 bases respectively, with 9 bases between them. Germline CDR1 SGDLS, CDR2 YYNGEE. The CDR3 has 12 residues. Authors' processing steps: Amplified reference gene primers provided the basis for estimating nucleated cell counts. TCRdb keeps only in-frame clones here, not all; method: immunoSEQ multiplex PCR. D and trimming were read from the DNA, whereas the V and J calls and clone size are those reported in that table. The sample holds about 220,000 clones, around 80% seen once. The chain couples TRBV9 to TRBJ2-1; D remains unclear. The TCR originated in a woman aged 70-85 years with acute or convalescent COVID-19. Source material: peripheral blood. CDR3 in amino acids: CASSVAMGQQFF. CDR3 nucleotide sequence: TGTGCCAGCAGCGTAGCGATGGGCCAGCAGTTCTTC. Full variable domain (rest looked up from reference TRBV9 and TRBJ2-1): DSGVTQTPKHLITATGQRVTLRCSPRSGDLSVYWYQQSLDQGLQFLIQYYNGEERAKGNILERFSAQQFPDLHSELNLSSLELGDSALYFCASSVAMGQQFFGPGTRLTVL.